The 12 T cell receptor beta chains in this list originate from one sample, sequenced in a study of PD-L1 blockade in urothelial cancer. Time point in this sample: peripheral blood 6 weeks after treatment start. Data came from immunoSEQ multiplex PCR; TCRdb stores just in-frame clones and leaves some out. In the table there are approximately 38,000 clones, about 88% of which are singletons. The source was PBMCs, collected around atezolizumab (anti-PD-L1) treatment. The source of these receptors is a man aged 60-69 years with urothelial cancer.

The CDR3 loop is CASSLYPAGTGGDQPQHF. Here the CDR3 DNA reads TGTGCCAGCAGCTTATACCCCGCGGGGACAGGGGGCGACCAGCCCCAGCATTTT. The chain links TRBV7-9 to TRBJ1-5; 12 bases are a match to TRBD1. J lost 7 bases, V lost 2 bases, and 12 bases had no gene match. The germline gives CDR1 SEHNR, CDR2 FQNEAQ (reference sequence). There are 18 residues in the CDR3.

V usage is TRBV11-1 and J usage is TRBJ1-3, with TRBD1 matching over 9 bases. Trimming took 4 bases from V and 2 from J; bases not matched to a gene: 3. The CDR3 loop spans 15 amino acids. Germline V gene data show CDR1 as SGHAT and CDR2 as FQDESV (reference sequence). CDR3 nucleotides: TGTGCCAGCAGCTGGGGACAGGGAACTGGAAACACCATATATTTT. This codes for CASSWGQGTGNTIYF.

This chain links TRBV10-3 with TRBJ1-6, with 7 positions matching TRBD1. Germline-derived CDR1 and CDR2 are ENHRY and SYGVKD. The length of the CDR3 is 17 residues. Losses at the gene ends were 3 bases for V and 7 bases for J; bases not matched to a gene: 12. CDR3 in amino acids: CAISESGGPGGNSPLHF. The DNA for the CDR3 is TGTGCCATCAGTGAAAGTGGGGGGCCAGGGGGGAATTCACCCCTCCACTTT.

The rearrangement uses TRBV4-1 and TRBJ2-5; 9 nucleotides match TRBD2. V dropped 1 base and J dropped 5; count of bases not matched to a gene: 8. The CDR3 is 16 residues long. CDR1 MGHRA and CDR2 YSYEKL come from the germline V gene. In nucleotides, the CDR3 is TGCGCCAGCAGCCAAGGACCTAGCGGGAATAGTGAGACCCAGTACTTC. Amino acid sequence: CASSQGPSGNSETQYF.

The count of this clone is one. This chain connects TRBV30 to TRBJ2-7, with D perhaps matching TRBD1 (6 bases). This CDR3 is 12 amino acids long. The germline V gene has CDR1 GTSNPN and CDR2 SVGIG (reference sequence). The V end lost 4 bases, the J end lost 4 bases, and 11 bases lay between the germline ends. This CDR3 reads CAWIGGKYEQYF. In DNA, the CDR3 is TGTGCCTGGATAGGGGGAAAGTACGAGCAGTACTTC.

DNA of the CDR3: TGTGCCAGCAGCCAACAGGCACAGTCCAATCAGCCCCAGCATTTT. This sequence encodes CASSQQAQSNQPQHF. The chain couples TRBV16 to TRBJ1-5; D is uncertain. Germline V lookup: CDR1 KGHSY, CDR2 FQNENV. The CDR3 length is 15 residues. Between the trimmed V and J ends, which lost 2 bases and 3 bases, there was a span of 11 bases.

This chain links TRBV18 with TRBJ1-6; D ambiguous. The V gene's germline CDR1 is KGHSH and CDR2 LQKENI. Trimming stripped 3 bases from V and 0 bases from J, with 15 bases between. The length of the CDR3 is 18 residues. CDR3: CASSPLPNSSSYNSPLHF. The CDR3 nucleotides read TGTGCCAGCTCACCCTTGCCAAACAGCAGCTCCTATAATTCACCCCTCCACTTT.

The rearrangement links TRBV5-1 to TRBJ2-3; weak D call: TRBD2 (7 bases). The CDR3 sequence is 18 residues long. In germline, CDR1 is SGHRS, CDR2 YFSETQ. V lost 4 bases and J lost 2, with 23 bases in between. The chain's CDR3 is CASSPPGGLGGSTDTQYF. As DNA, the CDR3 is TGCGCCAGCAGCCCCCCAGGAGGACTAGGGGGTTCCACAGATACGCAGTATTTT.

This clone has just a few counts. Here the CDR3 reads CASSQDVVRGTEAFF. CDR3 nucleotides: TGCGCCAGCAGCCAAGATGTAGTTCGGGGCACTGAAGCTTTCTTT. This chain uses TRBV4-1 with TRBJ1-1, with D unclear. This CDR3 has 15 amino acids. V shed 0 bases and J shed 4 bases, with 12 bases lying between them. CDR1 is MGHRA and CDR2 is YSYEKL in the germline V gene.

This chain connects TRBV5-5 to TRBJ2-7; tentatively, D is TRBD1 (5 bases). Trimming stripped 2 bases from V and 1 base from J, with 10 bases between. Germline-derived CDR1 and CDR2 are SGHKS and YYEKEE (reference sequence). The CDR3 has 14 amino acids. CDR3 protein: CASSFEDTSYEQYF. The CDR3 DNA reads TGTGCCAGCAGCTTCGAGGACACGTCCTACGAGCAGTACTTC.

V usage is TRBV19 and J usage is TRBJ2-1, with a possible D match to TRBD1 (5 bases). Germline V gene sequence: CDR1 LNHDA, CDR2 SQIVND (reference sequence). Trimming shortened V by 3 bases and J by 5 bases, and 11 bases separated the two germline ends. The CDR3 is 14 residues long. CDR3 sequence reads: CASSIDTGHNEQFF. The CDR3 DNA follows: TGTGCCAGTAGTATTGATACAGGACACAATGAGCAGTTCTTC.

This chain links TRBV20-1 with TRBJ2-5; D ambiguous. Germline V gene sequence: CDR1 DFQATT, CDR2 SNEGSKA (reference sequence). The CDR3 loop spans 11 amino acids. V gave up 2 bases and J gave up 2 bases, with 3 bases separating them. CDR3 protein: CSARLQETQYF. CDR3 in DNA: TGCAGTGCTAGACTTCAAGAGACCCAGTACTTC.